Given below is one T cell receptor beta chain in context. CDR3 length equals 17 residues. The junction had 9 bases not matched to a gene; V was cut back by 1 base and J by 3 bases. Germline V CDR1 and CDR2: LGHDT, YNNKEL (reference sequence). This record belongs to a study of blood T cell repertoires in COVID-19. The overall study: COVID-19 samples from acute and convalescent phases originated in the United States, Italy and Spain. Nucleic acid was either cDNA or gDNA, and it came from T cells, B-cell-depleted T cells, or PBMCs.

Methods used by the authors: Amplified reference gene primers provided the basis for estimating nucleated cell counts. Clones were sequenced by immunoSEQ multiplex PCR, and TCRdb holds only the in-frame ones, with some missing. The V and J calls and the clone size are those of that table, but D and trimming were determined from the DNA. The sample holds fewer than 110,000 clones; roughly 89% are singletons and the top ten take under 20%. The receptor was derived from a woman older than 75 in a cohort sampled during active COVID-19. Sequencing was done on a sample of peripheral blood. The chain employs TRBV3-1 (or the pseudogene TRBV3-2) and TRBJ1-5; 7 positions match TRBD1. For the CDR3, the DNA is TGTGCCAGCAGCCAAGCCCGGACAGGAACAAACAATCAGCCCCAGCATTTT. Translation gives CASSQARTGTNNQPQHF.